The following is a TCR beta chain sequence with its context. The antigen remains undetermined. Germline-derived CDR1 and CDR2 are MDHEN and SYDVKM. CDR3 length: 13 amino acids. Trimming removed 4 bases from V and 4 bases from J; junction bases left unmatched: 0. Profiled with immunoSEQ multiplex PCR; TCRdb holds only in-frame clones, not every one. The sample shows 350,000 to 500,000 clones, less than 95% of them seen only once. Treatment described: approximately 18 received Ad26.COV2.S at low or high dose, single or two shots; several received placebo; per-sample allocation not given. Collection of the samples took place on day 63 after the first injection of vaccine or placebo. Whoever gave the sample was an adult aged 18-55 years in Boston. The sample belongs to a study of Ad26.COV2.S vaccination and SARS-CoV-2 variants. Study-level information: A participant enrolled in the COV1001 Ad26.COV2.S trial arm provided the sample. The study gave Ad26.COV2.S intramuscularly, once or twice 56 days apart.

Study-level findings and limits: Reported post-vaccination CD8+ and CD4+ T cell responses to spike showed substantial breadth.

The sequence was collected from a person between 18 and 59 years old who received the Ad26.COV2.S COVID-19 vaccine or a placebo. The input for sequencing was peripheral blood, taken in a trial of Ad26.COV2.S vaccine versus placebo. The genes are TRBV28 and TRBJ2-2; 7 bases align to TRBD2. The CDR3 sequence: CASSSGGTGELFF. DNA for the CDR3: TGTGCCAGCAGTTCGGGGGGCACCGGGGAGCTGTTTTTT.